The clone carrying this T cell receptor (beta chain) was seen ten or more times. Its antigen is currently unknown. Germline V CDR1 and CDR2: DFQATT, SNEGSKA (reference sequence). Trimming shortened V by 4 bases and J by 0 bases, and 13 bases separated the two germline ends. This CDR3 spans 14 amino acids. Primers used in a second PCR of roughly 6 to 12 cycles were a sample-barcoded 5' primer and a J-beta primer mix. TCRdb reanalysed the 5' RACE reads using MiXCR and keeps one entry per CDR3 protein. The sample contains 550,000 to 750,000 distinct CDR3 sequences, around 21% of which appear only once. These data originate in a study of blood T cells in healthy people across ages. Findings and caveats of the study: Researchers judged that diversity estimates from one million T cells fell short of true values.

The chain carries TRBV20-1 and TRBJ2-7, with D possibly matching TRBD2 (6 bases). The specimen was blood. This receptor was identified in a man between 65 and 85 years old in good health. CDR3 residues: CSAMRVGGSYEQYF. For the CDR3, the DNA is TGCAGTGCTATGAGGGTGGGGGGCTCCTACGAGCAGTACTTC.